This is a list of T cell receptor beta chains from one sample in a study. TCRdb processed the RT-PCR reads anew with MiXCR; each CDR3 protein has one entry. Found here are about 700,000 distinct CDR3 sequences, 14% of them singletons; the top ten hold roughly 4%. The sequencing input was memory CD4+ T cells from blood. All receptors derive from a female donor in good health, serving as a healthy control. Each CDR3 is given with its conserved first and last residue. Each record gives: V gene, clone size, CDR3 length, D gene, J gene, CDR3 DNA, CDR3 protein. The D gene is left open where the match is weak. Some rows have no size entry. The others give once, few or many, or a class for an expanded clone.

TRBV19	NA	13	NA	TRBJ2-5	TGTGCCAGTAGTCACGGAATTCAAGAGACCCAGTACTTC	CASSHGIQETQYF
TRBV7-2	few	16	TRBD2	TRBJ2-7	TGTGCCAGCAGCTTAGGAGGGACTAGCGGGAGGGCCGAGCAGTACTTC	CASSLGGTSGRAEQYF
TRBV11-2	few	16	TRBD2	TRBJ2-1	TGTGCCAGCAGCTTAGAAGCGGGAGGTCTGATTGGTGAGCAGTTCTTC	CASSLEAGGLIGEQFF
TRBV12-3/TRBV12-4	NA	16	NA	TRBJ1-5	TGTGCCAGCAGTTTGAGTAGGGCTTGGGAGGGTCAGCCCCAGCATTTT	CASSLSRAWEGQPQHF
TRBV7-2	NA	16	TRBD2	TRBJ2-1	TGTGCCAGCAGCTTAGCCAGCGGGAGGGCCAGAAATGAGCAGTTCTTC	CASSLASGRARNEQFF
TRBV7-2	NA	17	TRBD1	TRBJ1-1	TGTGCCAGCAGCTTAGGGGGGACAGGGGGCCGTGTGGCTGAAGCTTTCTTT	CASSLGGTGGRVAEAFF
TRBV5-5	once	14	TRBD2	TRBJ2-3	TGTGCCAGCAGCTTCGTAGCGGGAGCAGATACGCAGTATTTT	CASSFVAGADTQYF
TRBV24-1	NA	14	NA	TRBJ2-7	TGTGCCACCAGTGATGGCCGCGGACGGTACGAGCAGTACTTC	CATSDGRGRYEQYF
TRBV9	few	15	NA	TRBJ1-4	TGTGCCAGCAGCGTAGGGGCGGGGGCGTATGAAAAACTGTTTTTT	CASSVGAGAYEKLFF
TRBV20-1	few	11	NA	TRBJ2-7	TGCAGTGCTAGTGGTATCATCGAGCAGTACTTC	CSASGIIEQYF
TRBV7-2	NA	14	TRBD1	TRBJ1-2	TGCGCCAGCAGCTTTACGACAGGGGAGGGTGGCTACACCTTC	CASSFTTGEGGYTF
TRBV20-1	NA	16	NA	TRBJ1-2	TGCAGTGCTAGGGGTGGGTCTAAGGGACATAGCGACGGGGACACCTTC	CSARGGSKGHSDGDTF
TRBV5-1	NA	15	NA	TRBJ1-5	TGCGCCAGCAGCCCCGGGGGGATCAAGAATCAGCCCCAGCATTTT	CASSPGGIKNQPQHF
TRBV7-9	few	14	NA	TRBJ2-4	TGTGCCAGCAGCTTAGTGCCAGGCGAAAACATTCAGTACTTC	CASSLVPGENIQYF
TRBV5-1	few	15	NA	TRBJ2-1	TGCGCCAGCAGCTTGACTAGTACCCAATACAATGAGCAGTTCTTC	CASSLTSTQYNEQFF
TRBV9	few	18	TRBD2	TRBJ2-2	TGTGCCAGCAGCGTAGGTTCTAGCGGGGGGGCGGACACCGGGGAGCTGTTTTTT	CASSVGSSGGADTGELFF
TRBV7-2	NA	14	NA	TRBJ1-2	TGTGCCAGCAGCTTAGGGCACAGTAACTATGGCTACACCTTC	CASSLGHSNYGYTF
TRBV5-6	few	14	NA	TRBJ1-4	TGTGCCAGCAGCTTGGGACAGGTGCTGGAAAAACTGTTTTTT	CASSLGQVLEKLFF
TRBV20-1	few	14	NA	TRBJ2-1	TGCAGTGCTAGAGTCAGGGACCCCTACAATGAGCAGTTCTTC	CSARVRDPYNEQFF
TRBV4-1	few	16	NA	TRBJ1-3	TGCGCCAGCAGCCAAGATATAAGGACCGCGGGGGACACCATATATTTT	CASSQDIRTAGDTIYF
TRBV6-5	few	16	NA	TRBJ1-2	TGTGCCAGCAGTTACTCGACCGTAAAGGGGGACTATGGCTACACCTTC	CASSYSTVKGDYGYTF
TRBV20-1	many	14	NA	TRBJ2-1	TGCAGTGCTAGAGATTCGTCAGGGGCAGACGAGCAGTTCTTC	CSARDSSGADEQFF
TRBV5-5	NA	16	TRBD2	TRBJ2-1	TGTGCCAGCAGCTTGTCTGTCGGGAGGGACACTGATGAGCAGTTCTTC	CASSLSVGRDTDEQFF
TRBV12-3/TRBV12-4	NA	14	NA	TRBJ1-3	TGTGCCAGCAGTTTAATCAGGGGACTGAACACCATATATTTT	CASSLIRGLNTIYF
TRBV7-7	few	15	TRBD2	TRBJ2-1	TGTGCCAGCAGCCCACCGGGACTAGCGGCCGAAGAGCAGTTCTTC	CASSPPGLAAEEQFF
TRBV20-1	few	15	NA	TRBJ2-2	TGCAGTGCTCAGCGACGAGGGGGAGACACCGGGGAGCTGTTTTTT	CSAQRRGGDTGELFF
TRBV7-2	few	15	NA	TRBJ1-2	TGTGCCAGCAGCCCTTACAGGGATTCTAACTATGGCTACACCTTC	CASSPYRDSNYGYTF
TRBV10-3	many	12	NA	TRBJ2-7	TGTGCCATCCGTCTCGGAAATGGCGAGCAGTACTTC	CAIRLGNGEQYF
TRBV7-6	NA	17	NA	TRBJ2-6	TGTGCCAGCAGCTTAAGGGGGGGGGAATCTGGGGCCAACGTCCTGACTTTC	CASSLRGGESGANVLTF
TRBV11-3	NA	14	NA	TRBJ2-1	TGTGCCAGCAGCTTATACGGGAGCATCAATGAGCAGTTCTTC	CASSLYGSINEQFF
TRBV6-1	many	17	TRBD1	TRBJ2-3	TGTGCCAGCAGTGCACCCCCGGGACAGGGTCGCACAGATACGCAGTATTTT	CASSAPPGQGRTDTQYF
TRBV7-2	NA	11	NA	TRBJ2-7	TGTGCCAGCAGCTTTCTCCTTGAACAGCACTTC	CASSFLLEQHF
TRBV28	many	12	NA	TRBJ2-7	TGTGCCAGCAGTTTACAATCGTCCGAGCAGTACTTC	CASSLQSSEQYF
TRBV10-3	many	14	TRBD2	TRBJ2-5	TGTGCCATCAAGACAGGACTAGCGGGAGAGACCCAGTACTTC	CAIKTGLAGETQYF
TRBV7-2	few	14	NA	TRBJ2-7	TGTGCCAGCAGCTTATCTTCAGATTTCTACGAGCAGTACTTC	CASSLSSDFYEQYF
TRBV6-5	few	15	TRBD2	TRBJ2-7	TGTGCCAGCAAAATCCAGGGACTAGCGGGAGAAGAGCAGTACTTC	CASKIQGLAGEEQYF
TRBV6-1	NA	15	TRBD1	TRBJ2-1	TGTGCCAGCAGTTCCGGGACAGGGTTATACAATGAGCAGTTCTTC	CASSSGTGLYNEQFF